The 5 T cell receptor beta chains listed next were all sequenced from one sample in a study of T cells in Graves' hyperthyroidism and ophthalmopathy. The source material, RNA transcripts, was used to amplify TCR beta CDR3 regions. Researchers ran a first-round RT-PCR on the TCR CDR3 using the HTBI primer set. From the multiplex PCR reads, TCRdb called clonotypes with MiXCR, one entry per CDR3 protein. The sample yields around 34,000 distinct CDR3 sequences, around 53% seen once. The sample consisted of blood. The receptors were sampled from a middle-aged woman with Graves' ophthalmopathy.

This clonotype appeared many times. This rearrangement joins TRBV6-6 to TRBJ2-2; a weak D match, TRBD1 (5 bases). The CDR3 has 13 residues. Trimming took 6 bases from V and 3 from J, leaving 8 bases between them. The germline V gene has CDR1 MNHNY and CDR2 SVGAGI (reference sequence). CDR3 sequence: CASSRVDTGELFF. As DNA, the CDR3 is TGTGCCAGCAGCAGGGTCGACACCGGGGAGCTGTTTTTT.

The V and J genes are TRBV10-3 and TRBJ1-1, with a possible D match to TRBD1 (5 bases). CDR1 ENHRY and CDR2 SYGVKD come from the germline V gene. The germline V and J ends were trimmed by 6 bases and 5 bases, with 7 bases remaining between them. The CDR3 totals 11 residues. The CDR3 DNA reads as TGTGCCATCAGGGGGGGGACTGAAGCTTTCTTT. This sequence encodes CAIRGGTEAFF.

This clonotype counts as medium-sized. The chain joins TRBV29-1 to TRBJ2-5; TRBD1 aligns across 7 bases. V was clipped by 6 bases and J by 2 bases; unmatched bases: 3. Germline V gene lookup returns CDR1 SQVTM and CDR2 ANQGSEA. The CDR3 spans 12 residues. In DNA, the CDR3 is TGCAGCGTCGGGGACAGACAAGAGACCCAGTACTTC. This translates into CSVGDRQETQYF. Variable domain in full (rest from reference TRBV29-1 and TRBJ2-5): SAVISQKPSRDICQRGTSLTIQCQVDSQVTMMFWYRQQPGQSLTLIATANQGSEATYESGFVIDKFPISRPNLTFSTLTVSNMSPEDSSIYLCSVGDRQETQYFGPGTRLLVL.

On this clonotype: In this CDR3 the conserved last residue, phenylalanine or tryptophan, is missing, so a read error is likely. Because the CDR3's place on the DNA is in doubt, the DNA is left out and the CDR3 is given as listed by TCRdb. The chain couples TRBV7-3 to TRBJ1-3; TRBD1 was called by the table and not checked on the DNA. Counting both end residues, the CDR3 totals 11 amino acids. CDR1 is SGHTA and CDR2 is FQGTGA in the germline V gene. The CDR3 is CASSLVGGGAI.

This clonotype was seen many times. This chain joins TRBV9 and TRBJ2-5; 8 nucleotides match TRBD2. Unmatched junction bases numbered 12, after V lost 0 bases and J lost 5 bases. This CDR3 is built from 17 residues. CDR1 and CDR2 from the germline V gene are SGDLS and YYNGEE. CDR3 amino acids: CASSVERSGSARETQYF. The DNA for the CDR3 is TGTGCCAGCAGCGTAGAGAGAAGCGGGAGTGCTAGGGAGACCCAGTACTTC.